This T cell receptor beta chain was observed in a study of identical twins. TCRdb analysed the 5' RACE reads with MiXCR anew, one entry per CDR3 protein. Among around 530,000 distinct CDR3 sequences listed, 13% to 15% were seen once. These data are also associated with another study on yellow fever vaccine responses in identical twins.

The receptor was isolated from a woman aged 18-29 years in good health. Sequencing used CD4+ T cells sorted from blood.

As DNA, the CDR3 is TGTGCCAGCAGTTTATCGGGGGGCGGGAGGACTGAAGCTTTCTTT. Protein product: CASSLSGGGRTEAFF. The chain couples TRBV12-3 or TRBV12-4 to TRBJ1-1; TRBD1 might be the D (6 bases). CDR3 length: 15 amino acids. Trimming removed 2 bases at V and 5 bases at J, with 15 bases between.